The sample holds one count of the clone carrying this T cell receptor beta chain. Trimming cost V 5 bases and J 5 bases, with 15 bases left between them. The CDR3 loop spans 15 amino acids. Germline V gene lookup returns CDR1 SGHVS and CDR2 FQNEAQ. Seattle's enrolled individuals joined amid active infection and were then monitored longitudinally. Clones were sequenced by immunoSEQ multiplex PCR, and TCRdb holds only the in-frame ones, with some missing. The table includes about 82,000 clones, roughly 78% detected once. The data originate from a study of blood T cell repertoires in COVID-19. This receptor was identified in a man between 60 and 75 years old with COVID-19, enrolled during active disease. This sequence joins TRBV7-8 and TRBJ2-2; a possible D gene is TRBD1 (5 bases). Sequencing input: peripheral blood. The CDR3 sequence: CASSLRQRGTGELFF. The DNA for the CDR3 is TGTGCCAGCAGCCTGCGACAGAGAGGTACCGGGGAGCTGTTTTTT.